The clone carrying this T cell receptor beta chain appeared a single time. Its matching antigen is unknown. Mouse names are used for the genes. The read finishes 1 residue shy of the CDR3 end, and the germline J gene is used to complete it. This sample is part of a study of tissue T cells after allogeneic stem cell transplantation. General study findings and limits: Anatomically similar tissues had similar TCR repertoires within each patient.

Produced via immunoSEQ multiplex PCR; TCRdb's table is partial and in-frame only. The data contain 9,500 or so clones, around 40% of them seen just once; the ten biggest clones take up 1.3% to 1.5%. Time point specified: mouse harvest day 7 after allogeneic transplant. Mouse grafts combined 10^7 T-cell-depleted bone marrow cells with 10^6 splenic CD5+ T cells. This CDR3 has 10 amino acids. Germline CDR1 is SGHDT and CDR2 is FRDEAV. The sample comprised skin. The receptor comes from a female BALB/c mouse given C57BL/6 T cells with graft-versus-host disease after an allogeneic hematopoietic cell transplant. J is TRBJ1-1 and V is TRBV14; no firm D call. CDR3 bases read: TGTGAGATGCCATTCACAGAAGTCTTC. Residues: CEMPFTEVF. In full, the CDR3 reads CEMPFTEVFF.